The clone carrying this T cell receptor (beta chain) appeared once. Its antigen is undetermined. The data were obtained in a study of T cell responses to AZD1222 COVID-19 vaccine. Points from the study as a whole: Females outnumbered males among donors, who were mostly white British; clonal diversity was possibly underestimated. Epitopes outside B.1.351 and B.1.1.7 mutated regions reportedly drew nearly half of spike TCRs. Repertoires were sampled only after the peak T cell response.

Sequencing was performed with immunoSEQ multiplex PCR; in TCRdb, only in-frame clones are kept and a portion is missing. The sample has some 130,000 clones, roughly nine tenths seen once. This CDR3 spans 15 amino acids. Per germline, CDR1 LGHNA and CDR2 YSLEER. V trimming: 0 bases; J trimming: 8 bases; junction bases outside the gene matches: 4. This sample comprised peripheral blood, obtained 28 days after the second AZD1222 dose. The J gene is TRBJ1-6, the V gene TRBV4-3; 7 bases agree with TRBD1. This TCR came from an adult who received the AZD1222 COVID-19 vaccine. The CDR3: CASSQDPTGDSPLHF. The CDR3 DNA is TGCGCCAGCAGCCAAGATCCAACAGGGGATTCACCCCTCCACTTT.